Listed here are 8 T cell receptor beta chains from one sample, sequenced in a study of blood T cell repertoires in COVID-19. The method was immunoSEQ multiplex PCR; TCRdb's version includes in-frame clones alone and lacks a portion of them. Counted here are approximately 260,000 clones, 87% occurring once; the ten biggest clones make up roughly 6%. The sample comprised PBMCs or T cells enriched from blood (not recorded which). The receptors were sampled from a woman aged 25-40 years with acute COVID-19.

This chain joins TRBV4-1 and TRBJ1-5; 7 bases map to TRBD1. Germline V lookup: CDR1 MGHRA, CDR2 YSYEKL. The CDR3 consists of 16 residues. Trimming cost V 3 bases and J 1 base; bases outside gene matches: 6. CDR3 in amino acids: CASSQGGTASNQPQHF. The CDR3 DNA sequence: TGCGCCAGCAGCCAGGGCGGGACAGCCAGCAATCAGCCCCAGCATTTT.

The CDR3 DNA is TGTGCCAGCAGCTCGACAGGGGACTATGGCTACACCTTC. This encodes CASSSTGDYGYTF. The chain combines TRBV5-5 with TRBJ1-2, with 8 bases matching TRBD1. With 3 bases clipped from V and 3 bases from J, the junction kept 1 base outside the gene matches. Germline V gives CDR1 SGHKS, CDR2 YYEKEE (reference sequence). The CDR3 contains 13 residues.

This CDR3 reads CASSLQRASGNTIYF. CDR3 DNA: TGTGCCAGCAGCTTACAGCGGGCCTCTGGAAACACCATATATTTT. The chain combines TRBV7-2 with TRBJ1-3, with unresolved D. The CDR3 consists of 15 residues. V lost 2 bases and J 0 bases, leaving 8 bases between the germline ends. Germline V gene lookup returns CDR1 SGHTA and CDR2 FQGNSA.

The chain uses TRBV29-1 and TRBJ2-7; perhaps TRBD1 as D (6 bases). V was trimmed by 3 bases and J by 1 base, leaving 13 bases between them. Germline V lookup: CDR1 SQVTM, CDR2 ANQGSEA. This CDR3 region has 14 residues. The CDR3 DNA is TGCAGCGTTGAGGGACACCCGGGGTCCTACGAGCAGTACTTC. It encodes CSVEGHPGSYEQYF.

This clone was picked up one time. The chain uses TRBV27 and TRBJ2-7; D is undetermined. Germline V gene sequence: CDR1 MNHEY, CDR2 SMNVEV (reference sequence). The CDR3 loop spans 13 amino acids. With 5 bases removed from V and 5 bases from J, the gap between germline ends came to 13 bases. Here the CDR3 reads CASSPGAWDEQYF. DNA of the CDR3: TGTGCCAGCAGTCCCGGAGCATGGGACGAGCAGTACTTC.

J is TRBJ2-1 and V is TRBV11-3; TRBD2 matches 9 bases. The length of the CDR3 is 16 residues. Germline V lookup: CDR1 SGHNT, CDR2 YENEEA. The V gene end was trimmed by 2 bases and the J gene end by 5 bases; junction bases not matched to a gene: 7. The DNA of the CDR3 is TGTGCCAGCAGCTTATCGGCGGGAGGGAGCAACAATGAGCAGTTCTTC. Translated, it gives CASSLSAGGSNNEQFF.

The V gene is TRBV29-1, the J gene TRBJ1-2; 7 bases are a match to TRBD1. V trimming: 6 bases; J trimming: 10 bases; junction bases outside the gene matches: 17. CDR1 SQVTM and CDR2 ANQGSEA come from the germline V gene. The CDR3 is made up of 14 amino acids. Here the CDR3 reads CSVYNRVGQFPYTF. The CDR3 region has the DNA TGCAGCGTCTATAATCGGGTGGGACAGTTCCCCTACACCTTC.

In this sample, this clone turned up many times. The V and J genes are TRBV7-6 and TRBJ1-3; D may be TRBD1 (5 bases). The CDR3 has 15 residues. V was shortened by 1 base and J by 3 bases, with 10 bases between the two germline ends. Germline-derived CDR1 and CDR2 are SGHVS and FNYEAQ. The CDR3 sequence: CASSLDPTDGNTIYF. CDR3 in DNA: TGTGCCAGCAGCTTAGACCCGACAGATGGAAACACCATATATTTT.